These 32 T cell receptor beta chains came from one sample sequenced in a study of T cell responses to AZD1222 COVID-19 vaccine. Clones were sequenced by immunoSEQ multiplex PCR, and TCRdb holds only the in-frame ones, with some missing. The sample has 120,000 or so clones; approximately 82% are singletons. The sequencing used peripheral blood, collected 28 days after the second AZD1222 dose. The source is an adult who received the AZD1222 COVID-19 vaccine.

The V gene is TRBV7-2, the J gene TRBJ2-7; 13 positions agree with TRBD2. The CDR3 spans 15 residues. J was trimmed by 3 bases and V by 4 bases; bases with no gene match: 3. Per germline, CDR1 SGHTA and CDR2 FQGNSA. For the CDR3, the DNA is TGTGCCAGCAGCTGGACTAGCGGGGGAGTCTACGAGCAGTACTTC. It is translated as CASSWTSGGVYEQYF.

The chain employs TRBV7-9 and TRBJ1-2; no firm D call. Germline-derived CDR1 and CDR2 are SEHNR and FQNEAQ (reference sequence). Trimming cost V 4 bases and J 4 bases, with 16 bases left between them. The CDR3 is made up of 15 amino acids. CDR3 residues: CASSSEDKALYGYTF. In DNA form, the CDR3 reads TGTGCCAGCAGCTCGGAAGATAAGGCCCTCTATGGCTACACCTTC.

The rearrangement links TRBV12-3 or TRBV12-4 to TRBJ2-7; no firm D call. The CDR3 is 12 residues long. The V gene lost 5 bases and the J gene lost 9 bases, with 14 bases spanning the gap. The CDR3 coding sequence is TGTGCCAGCAGTAAGACATCCAGAGCGCAGTACTTC. It codes for CASSKTSRAQYF.

This rearrangement joins TRBV6-2 or TRBV6-3 to TRBJ2-6, with TRBD1 as a possible D gene (6 bases). Deletions cut 2 bases from V and 0 bases from J, with 14 bases between. The CDR3 covers 18 residues. CDR1 is MNHEY and CDR2 is SVGEGT in the germline V gene. For the CDR3, the DNA is TGTGCCAGCAGTTACGGTTTAGGACAGAGCTCTGGGGCCAACGTCCTGACTTTC. Its protein product is CASSYGLGQSSGANVLTF.

The chain uses TRBV12-3 or TRBV12-4 and TRBJ1-1; D unclear. Trimming pared 6 bases from V and 12 bases from J, leaving 17 bases between. This CDR3 has 12 amino acids. The CDR3 sequence is CASRPDAPGTFF. The CDR3 DNA reads as TGTGCCAGCAGACCAGACGCTCCCGGGACTTTCTTT.

This clone was observed a few times. This CDR3 is also generated by other DNA sequences in the sample. V gene TRBV30 combines with J gene TRBJ1-5, with D perhaps TRBD1 (5 bases). Germline V gives CDR1 GTSNPN, CDR2 SVGIG (reference sequence). The ends were cut back, 0 bases at V and 4 bases at J, with 10 bases in the middle. The CDR3 sequence is 14 residues long. The CDR3 region has the DNA TGTGCCTGGAGTGTAGGGTCAGGGAATCAGCCCCAGCATTTT. Translation: CAWSVGSGNQPQHF.

The chain is built from TRBV3-1 (or the pseudogene TRBV3-2) and TRBJ1-4; D not certain. The germline CDR1 and CDR2 sequences are LGHDT and YNNKEL (reference sequence). Trimming removed 0 bases from V and 8 bases from J, with 16 bases in between. This CDR3 comprises 16 residues. This CDR3 reads CASSQELGLVGEKLFF. The DNA of the CDR3 is TGTGCCAGCAGCCAAGAGCTAGGGTTAGTTGGGGAAAAACTGTTTTTT.

The chain has TRBV10-1 and TRBJ1-3, with D unresolved. The CDR3 totals 16 residues. Trimming shortened V by 3 bases and J by 0 bases, and 12 bases separated the two germline ends. Per the germline V gene, CDR1 is WNHNN and CDR2 is SYGVQD (reference sequence). CDR3 sequence reads: CASSDGPGRSGNTIYF. The CDR3 DNA sequence: TGCGCCAGCAGTGATGGGCCGGGCCGCTCTGGAAACACCATATATTTT.

V usage is TRBV15 and J usage is TRBJ2-7; D not certain. This CDR3 region has 13 residues. Germline V gene sequence: CDR1 LNHNV, CDR2 YYDKDF (reference sequence). V lost 3 bases to trimming and J lost 5 bases, with 11 bases between them. CDR3 coding DNA: TGTGCCACCAGCAGCCCCTTGGGTGACGAGCAGTACTTC. This sequence encodes CATSSPLGDEQYF.

This clone was counted many times. The chain has TRBV29-1 and TRBJ2-7, with TRBD1 as a possible D gene (6 bases). The CDR3 contains 11 residues. Germline V gene data show CDR1 as SQVTM and CDR2 as ANQGSEA. Trimming pared 4 bases from V and 6 bases from J, leaving 10 bases between. CDR3 amino acids: CSVARGSEQYF. In DNA, the CDR3 is TGCAGCGTTGCCAGGGGCTCCGAGCAGTACTTC.

The sample holds one count of this clone. At one boundary the junction diverges from the germline segment, which might be a read error. V usage is TRBV7-9 and J usage is TRBJ2-7; possibly TRBD2 for D (5 bases). The CDR3 length is 9 residues. Looked up from germline, CDR1 is SEHNR and CDR2 is FQNEAQ (reference sequence). The CDR3 is CASSLAEGF. The CDR3 nucleotides read TGTGCCAGCAGCTTAGCCGAGGGATTC.

The rearrangement links TRBV13 to TRBJ2-1; tentative D call: TRBD1 (5 bases). Germline CDR1 is PRHDT and CDR2 is FYEKMQ (reference sequence). This CDR3 contains 13 residues. Trimming removed 4 bases at V and 5 bases at J, with 9 bases between. As DNA, the CDR3 is TGTGCCAGCAGCTCCGACAGAGACAATGAGCAGTTCTTC. Residues: CASSSDRDNEQFF.

The chain employs TRBV6-2 or TRBV6-3 and TRBJ2-2, with 10 nucleotides matching TRBD1. Unmatched junction bases numbered 12, after V lost 6 bases and J lost 5 bases. The CDR3 runs 17 residues. The germline V gene has CDR1 MNHEY and CDR2 SVGEGT. CDR3 amino acids: CASSSDRGRVWTGELFF. The CDR3, as DNA: TGTGCCAGCAGCTCTGACAGGGGGCGCGTATGGACCGGGGAGCTGTTTTTT.

This chain joins TRBV27 and TRBJ2-7; D gene unclear. CDR1 MNHEY and CDR2 SMNVEV come from the germline V gene (reference sequence). Trimming removed 4 bases at V and 2 bases at J, with 9 bases between. The CDR3 has 13 amino acids. The CDR3 region is CASSYPRTYEQYF. CDR3 sequence (DNA): TGTGCCAGCAGTTATCCCAGAACCTACGAGCAGTACTTC.

CDR3 region: CASSWTDSYNEQFF. CDR3 nucleotide sequence: TGTGCCAGCAGTTGGACGGACTCCTACAATGAGCAGTTCTTC. The J gene is TRBJ2-1, the V gene TRBV28; D is unresolved. The germline V gene has CDR1 MDHEN and CDR2 SYDVKM. Trimming cost V 4 bases and J 0 bases, with 7 bases left between them. CDR3 length: 14 residues.

The genes are TRBV27 and TRBJ2-5, with D perhaps matching TRBD1 or TRBD2 (5 bases each). The CDR3 has 13 amino acids. V was pared by 3 bases and J by 3 bases, with 8 bases between. Germline values: CDR1 MNHEY, CDR2 SMNVEV (reference sequence). The CDR3 sequence is CASSFQGEETQYF. CDR3 sequence (DNA): TGTGCCAGCAGTTTCCAGGGAGAAGAGACCCAGTACTTC.

The chain uses TRBV3-1 (or the pseudogene TRBV3-2) and TRBJ1-2; D unresolved. The CDR3 has 13 residues. Per the germline V gene, CDR1 is LGHDT and CDR2 is YNNKEL (reference sequence). Trimming stripped 0 bases from V and 7 bases from J, with 9 bases between. CDR3 amino acids: CASSQEKSGGYTF. The DNA for the CDR3 is TGTGCCAGCAGCCAAGAGAAGTCGGGTGGCTACACCTTC.

The rearrangement links TRBV19 to TRBJ1-6; D is undetermined. The CDR3 has 14 residues. CDR1 is LNHDA and CDR2 is SQIVND in the germline V gene (reference sequence). V was cut by 0 bases and J by 5 bases, with 5 bases left in between. The CDR3 coding sequence is TGTGCCAGTAGTATAGAGGCGGATAATTCACCCCTCCACTTT. Its protein is CASSIEADNSPLHF.

This clone was observed once. This sequence joins TRBV7-8 and TRBJ2-3, with D tentatively TRBD2 (6 bases). Germline V gene sequence: CDR1 SGHVS, CDR2 FQNEAQ. V dropped 0 bases and J dropped 2 bases, with 18 bases sitting between them. CDR3 length equals 18 residues. The CDR3 spells CASSLAVRRALPTDTQYF. The CDR3, as DNA: TGTGCCAGCAGCTTAGCCGTAAGGAGGGCCTTGCCCACAGATACGCAGTATTTT.

A single count supports this clone. The V call is TRBV10-3, the J call TRBJ1-5; no firm D call. Trimming left V 3 bases short and J 0 bases short, with 6 bases between. The CDR3 spans 14 residues. The V gene's germline CDR1 is ENHRY and CDR2 SYGVKD. For the CDR3, the DNA is TGTGCCATCAGTGAAACTTATAGCAATCAGCCCCAGCATTTT. It translates to CAISETYSNQPQHF.

This chain links TRBV28 with TRBJ2-7; TRBD1 matches 10 bases. Germline CDR1 is MDHEN and CDR2 is SYDVKM. CDR3 size: 13 residues. The trim removed 6 bases at V and 3 bases at J, leaving 2 bases unmatched. This chain's CDR3 is CASRGTGVYEQYF. In nucleotides, the CDR3 is TGTGCCAGCAGGGGGACAGGGGTCTACGAGCAGTACTTC.

The chain has TRBV2 and TRBJ2-7; either TRBD1 or TRBD2 may supply D (5 bases each). V was cut by 6 bases and J by 5 bases, with 17 bases left in between. This CDR3 is built from 14 residues. Looked up from germline, CDR1 is SNHLY and CDR2 is FYNNEI. The CDR3 coding sequence is TGTGCCAGCAGGACCCCTTCCGGGGCGGACGAGCAGTACTTC. Protein product: CASRTPSGADEQYF.

The chain recombines TRBV4-3 with TRBJ1-2; 12 nucleotides align to TRBD1. Germline assignment: CDR1 LGHNA and CDR2 YSLEER. The V segment lost 0 bases and the J segment 8 bases; nucleotides outside the gene matches: 7. The CDR3 runs to 16 residues. CDR3 nucleotides: TGCGCCAGCAGCCAAGATATGGGACAGGGGGCTTTCGGCTACACCTTC. Its translation is CASSQDMGQGAFGYTF.

The chain employs TRBV3-1 (or the pseudogene TRBV3-2) and TRBJ1-1; D uncertain. Per germline, CDR1 LGHDT and CDR2 YNNKEL (reference sequence). V lost 0 bases, J lost 5 bases, and 7 bases lay in between. This CDR3 has 13 amino acids. The CDR3 sequence is CASSQDLETEAFF. The CDR3 nucleotides are TGTGCCAGCAGCCAAGATTTAGAAACTGAAGCTTTCTTT.

The chain joins TRBV14 to TRBJ1-2; 9 bases map to TRBD1. The CDR3 consists of 16 residues. Germline lookup yields CDR1 SGHDN and CDR2 FVKESK. The ends lost 4 bases at V and 2 bases at J; junction bases unmatched: 8. The CDR3 protein is CASSPPNRGRNYGYTF. Written as DNA, the CDR3 is TGTGCCAGCAGCCCCCCCAACAGGGGGCGAAACTATGGCTACACCTTC.

V is TRBV28 and J is TRBJ2-7, with TRBD2 identical over 7 bases. This CDR3 spans 14 amino acids. After removal of 5 bases from V and 3 bases from J, the junction contained 7 bases not matched to a gene. The germline V gene encodes CDR1 MDHEN and CDR2 SYDVKM. CDR3 sequence: CASSRRDYDYEQYF. The CDR3 coding sequence is TGTGCCAGCAGTCGACGGGACTATGACTACGAGCAGTACTTC.

This chain connects TRBV2 to TRBJ2-5, with D maybe TRBD1 (5 bases). Germline CDR1 is SNHLY and CDR2 is FYNNEI. Trimming pared 3 bases from V and 4 bases from J, leaving 9 bases between. The CDR3 totals 13 residues. The CDR3 bases are TGTGCCAGCAGTGATGGCCAGGGAGAGACCCAGTACTTC. This codes for CASSDGQGETQYF.

The V and J genes are TRBV3-1 (or the pseudogene TRBV3-2) and TRBJ2-2, with 7 bases fitting TRBD2. The germline gives CDR1 LGHDT, CDR2 YNNKEL (reference sequence). This CDR3 comprises 14 residues. The ends lost 1 base at V and 4 bases at J; junction bases unmatched: 0. This CDR3 is CASSQAGGTGELFF. The CDR3 DNA follows: TGTGCCAGCAGCCAAGCGGGGGGCACCGGGGAGCTGTTTTTT.

CDR3 nucleotides: TGTGCCAGCAGTTTACTTAGGGGTTACGAGCAGTACTTC. Encoded protein: CASSLLRGYEQYF. The V and J genes are TRBV27 and TRBJ2-7; weak D call: TRBD1 (5 bases). The CDR3 consists of 13 residues. Germline V gene sequence: CDR1 MNHEY, CDR2 SMNVEV (reference sequence). Trimming took off 2 bases at V and 4 bases at J, with 9 bases between the two ends.

This chain connects TRBV9 to TRBJ1-2; tentatively, D is TRBD1 (5 bases). This CDR3 spans 14 amino acids. CDR1 and CDR2 from the germline V gene are SGDLS and YYNGEE. The V end lost 4 bases, the J end lost 8 bases, and 18 bases lay between the germline ends. CDR3 in DNA: TGTGCCAGCAGCCCCGGGGACCATTTGGGGGGCTACACCTTC. The encoded protein is CASSPGDHLGGYTF.

The rearrangement uses TRBV28 and TRBJ2-2; TRBD1 agrees at 7 bases. This CDR3 has 15 amino acids. Germline V gene lookup returns CDR1 MDHEN and CDR2 SYDVKM. Trimming cost V 5 bases and J 4 bases; bases outside gene matches: 7. The CDR3 loop is CASSTRDSLTGELFF. For the CDR3, the DNA is TGTGCCAGCAGTACCCGGGACAGCCTCACCGGGGAGCTGTTTTTT. Full variable domain (remainder filled in from reference TRBV28 and TRBJ2-2): DVKVTQSSRYLVKRTGEKVFLECVQDMDHENMFWYRQDPGLGLRLIYFSYDVKMKEKGDIPEGYSVSREKKERFSLILESASTNQTSMYLCASSTRDSLTGELFFGEGSRLTVL.

This chain uses TRBV19 with TRBJ1-2; D perhaps matches TRBD1 (6 bases). The V gene's germline CDR1 is LNHDA and CDR2 SQIVND (reference sequence). Between the trimmed V and J ends, which lost 9 bases and 4 bases, there was a span of 12 bases. This CDR3 has 12 amino acids. The CDR3 loop is CASRDTLYGYTF. The CDR3 coding sequence is TGTGCCAGCCGGGACACCCTCTATGGCTACACCTTC.